This TCR beta chain was sequenced in a study of T-cell memory formation after mild COVID-19. A single record per CDR3 protein comes from TCRdb applying MiXCR to the 5' RACE reads. The table shows fewer than 140,000 distinct CDR3 sequences, with around 12% occurring only once. This clonotype was recorded a few times. CDR1 and CDR2 from the germline V gene are SQVTM and ANQGSEA. The CDR3 runs to 10 residues. V was shortened by 5 bases and J by 8 bases, with 7 bases between the two germline ends. The chain combines TRBV29-1 with TRBJ2-1; D unresolved. Sequencing was carried out using PBMCs or a T cell subset sorted from them (not recorded which). The sequence derives from an adult woman who had mild COVID-19 (a few samples of this study predate the infection). Cell type and time point are not known. In DNA form, the CDR3 reads TGCAGCGTTAATGCGGATGAGCAGTTCTTC. This gives the protein CSVNADEQFF.